These 5 T cell receptor beta chains share one sample of origin, sequenced in a study of cytomegalovirus exposure and HLA in healthy donors. Vbeta (60) and Jbeta (13) primers were used in the PCR. Sequenced by immunoSEQ multiplex PCR; TCRdb stores in-frame clones only, minus some. The sample contains roughly 100,000 clones, roughly three quarters of which appear only once. The specimen sequenced was PBMCs. Receptors originate from a man aged 30 to 39 in good health and CMV-seronegative.

DNA for the CDR3: TGTGCCAGCAGCGCGGCTAGAGGACAGGGTGTCTCCGAGCAGTACTTC. Protein: CASSAARGQGVSEQYF. V and J are TRBV5-5 and TRBJ2-7; 8 bases are shared with TRBD1. The CDR3 is 16 amino acids. V lost 4 bases and J lost 6; bases outside the gene matches: 15. Germline V lookup: CDR1 SGHKS, CDR2 YYEKEE (reference sequence).

The CDR3 protein is CSVRGTSGSTDTQYF. CDR3 sequence (DNA): TGCAGCGTTAGAGGGACTAGCGGGAGCACAGATACGCAGTATTTT. The chain carries TRBV29-1 and TRBJ2-3; 12 bases fit TRBD2. J was trimmed by 0 bases and V by 5 bases; bases with no gene match: 3. The CDR3 loop spans 15 amino acids. Germline CDR1 SQVTM, CDR2 ANQGSEA.

V usage is TRBV5-5 and J usage is TRBJ1-3; TRBD1 matches at 10 bases. Germline assignment: CDR1 SGHKS and CDR2 YYEKEE (reference sequence). Trimming took 2 bases from V and 2 from J; bases not matched to a gene: 4. The length of the CDR3 is 16 residues. CDR3 region: CASSFSGTGAGNTIYF. The CDR3 bases are TGTGCCAGCAGCTTTAGCGGGACAGGGGCTGGAAACACCATATATTTT.

This clone was detected a few times. The chain has TRBV7-9 and TRBJ1-5, with TRBD1 identical over 7 bases. Germline CDR1 is SEHNR and CDR2 is FQNEAQ (reference sequence). V lost 7 bases and J lost 4; bases outside the gene matches: 7. The CDR3 extends over 14 amino acids. The CDR3: CASTGRDSNQPQHF. Here the CDR3 DNA reads TGTGCCAGCACCGGAAGGGACAGTAATCAGCCCCAGCATTTT.

This chain links TRBV28 with TRBJ1-1; D is possibly TRBD1 (5 bases). This CDR3 spans 15 amino acids. Trimming pared 7 bases from V and 4 bases from J, leaving 19 bases between. CDR1 is MDHEN and CDR2 is SYDVKM in the germline V gene. The chain's CDR3 is CASKGGGVWGTEAFF. The DNA of the CDR3 is TGTGCCAGCAAAGGTGGAGGGGTCTGGGGCACTGAAGCTTTCTTT.